This TCR beta chain is drawn from a study of T cell changes during pregnancy in multiple sclerosis. The V end was cut by 4 bases, the J end by 2 bases, with 8 bases between. The V gene's germline CDR1 is MGHRA and CDR2 YSYEKL. The CDR3 has 13 amino acids. Assay used: immunoSEQ multiplex PCR; TCRdb lists only in-frame clones, some missing. The sample consists of some 77,000 clones, 89% of them appearing once. The count of this clone is one. This chain uses TRBV4-1 with TRBJ2-5; D is undetermined. This sequence originates from a female donor with multiple sclerosis, enrolled in a pregnancy study. The source material was peripheral blood, sampled before pregnancy. The CDR3 loop is CASSLLRQETQYF. In DNA form, the CDR3 reads TGCGCCAGCAGCCTCTTGCGTCAAGAGACCCAGTACTTC.